This TCR beta chain appears in the sequencing data of a study of T-cell reconstitution after alpha-beta-depleted transplantation in children. Unique molecular identifiers were incorporated into the prepared TCRbeta library. TCRdb fed the PCR reads into MiXCR, producing one record per CDR3 protein. The sample lists roughly 500,000 distinct CDR3 sequences; approximately 32% were seen once. J was trimmed by 0 bases and V by 4 bases; bases with no gene match: 7. The CDR3 length is 17 residues. Germline V CDR1 and CDR2: LGHNA, YSLEER. The rearrangement links TRBV4-3 to TRBJ2-1; the match to TRBD2 covers 9 bases. The receptor was isolated from a human donor who donated a stem cell graft to a child with aplastic anemia. This sample comprised PBMCs from the stem cell graft donor, obtained from the stem cell graft. The CDR3 nucleotides are TGCGCCAGCAGCCCCAAAGCGGGAGGCTCCTCCTACAATGAGCAGTTCTTC. Amino acids: CASSPKAGGSSYNEQFF.